This T cell receptor beta chain is drawn from a study of cytomegalovirus exposure and HLA in healthy donors. While unrecorded immune exposures were likely, the donors were nominally healthy when sampled. Study-level points and caveats: At a 0.05 false discovery rate, a later analysis found some 18,000 TCR beta sequences to be associated with HLA alleles. TCR beta sequences reportedly predicted most subjects' HLA-A and HLA-B alleles accurately. Reports indicated that the classifier achieved high specificity and sensitivity in diagnosing cytomegalovirus status.

V was pared by 5 bases and J by 3 bases, with 13 bases between. This CDR3 spans 15 amino acids. Germline lookup yields CDR1 SGHAT and CDR2 FQNNGV. Amplification used 60 Vbeta primers and 13 Jbeta primers. Data came from immunoSEQ multiplex PCR; TCRdb stores just in-frame clones and leaves some out. The table lists about 120,000 clones, around 76% of them singletons. A note on this clone: Its specificity is unknown.

The sample was PBMCs. The receptor was derived from a man aged 45-60 years in good health and CMV-seropositive. V usage is TRBV11-2 and J usage is TRBJ1-4; possibly TRBD1 for D (6 bases). CDR3 loop: CASSPPGGPNEKLFF. CDR3 DNA: TGTGCCAGCAGCCCCCCCGGGGGGCCTAATGAAAAACTGTTTTTT. Together with reference TRBV11-2 and TRBJ1-4, the CDR3 gives the full variable domain: EAGVAQSPRYKIIEKRQSVAFWCNPISGHATLYWYQQILGQGPKLLIQFQNNGVVDDSQLPKDRFSAERLKGVDSTLKIQPAKLEDSAVYLCASSPPGGPNEKLFFGSGTQLSVL.